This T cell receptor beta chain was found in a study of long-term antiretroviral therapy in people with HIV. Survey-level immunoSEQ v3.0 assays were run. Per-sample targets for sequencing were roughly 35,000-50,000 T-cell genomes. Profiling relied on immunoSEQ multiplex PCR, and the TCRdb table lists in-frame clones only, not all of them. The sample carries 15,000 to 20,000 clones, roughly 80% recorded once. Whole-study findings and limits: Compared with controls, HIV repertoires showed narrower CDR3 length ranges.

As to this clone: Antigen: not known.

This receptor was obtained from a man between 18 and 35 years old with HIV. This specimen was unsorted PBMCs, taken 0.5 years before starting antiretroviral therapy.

CDR3 nucleotides: TGCAGCGTTGAAGGACTAGCGGGGGGAAACTCCTACGAGCAGTACTTC. Translation gives CSVEGLAGGNSYEQYF. The V call is TRBV29-1, the J call TRBJ2-7; 13 nucleotides agree with TRBD2. This CDR3 spans 16 amino acids. With 1 base clipped from V and 0 bases from J, the junction kept 3 bases outside the gene matches. Germline assignment: CDR1 SQVTM and CDR2 ANQGSEA.